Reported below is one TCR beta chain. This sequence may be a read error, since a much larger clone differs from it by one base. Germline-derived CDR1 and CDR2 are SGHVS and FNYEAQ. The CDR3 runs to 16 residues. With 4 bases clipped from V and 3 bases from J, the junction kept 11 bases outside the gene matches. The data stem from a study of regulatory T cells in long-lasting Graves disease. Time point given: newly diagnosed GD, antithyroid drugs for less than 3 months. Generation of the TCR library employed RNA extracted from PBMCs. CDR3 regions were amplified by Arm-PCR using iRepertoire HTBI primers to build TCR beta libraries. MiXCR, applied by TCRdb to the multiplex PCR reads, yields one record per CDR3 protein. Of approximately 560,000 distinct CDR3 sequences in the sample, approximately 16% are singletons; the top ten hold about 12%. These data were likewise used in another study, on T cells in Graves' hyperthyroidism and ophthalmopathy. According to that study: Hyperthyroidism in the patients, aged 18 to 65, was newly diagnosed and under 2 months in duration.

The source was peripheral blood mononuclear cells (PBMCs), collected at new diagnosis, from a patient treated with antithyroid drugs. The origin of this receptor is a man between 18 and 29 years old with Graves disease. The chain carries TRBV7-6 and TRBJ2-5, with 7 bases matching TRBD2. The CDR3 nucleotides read TGTGCCAGCAGCTCCACTACAGCGGGGCAGAAAGAGACCCAGTACTTC. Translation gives CASSSTTAGQKETQYF.